This T cell receptor beta chain was identified during a study of T-cell memory formation after mild COVID-19. TCRdb passed the 5' RACE reads through MiXCR, listing each CDR3 protein once. The table shows hundreds of thousands of distinct CDR3 sequences, with roughly a fifth occurring only once. Trimming took off 3 bases at V and 0 bases at J, with 10 bases between the two ends. The CDR3 runs to 15 residues. The chain uses TRBV12-3 or TRBV12-4 and TRBJ2-3; D call uncertain. This receptor was obtained from an adult woman who had mild COVID-19 (a few samples of this study predate the infection). Cell type and time point are not known. Sequencing was carried out using PBMCs or a T cell subset sorted from them (not recorded which). This chain's CDR3 is CASSFTGTSTDTQYF. Written as DNA, the CDR3 is TGTGCCAGCAGTTTTACCGGTACTAGCACAGATACGCAGTATTTT.